These 26 T cell receptor beta chains originate from one sample sequenced in a study of blood T cell repertoires in COVID-19. Generated by immunoSEQ multiplex PCR, the TCRdb table keeps only in-frame clones and is missing some. The sample records some 83,000 clones, around 86% being singletons. Sequenced input: peripheral blood. These receptors were obtained from a man older than 75 with acute or convalescent COVID-19.

This chain connects TRBV6-5 to TRBJ2-7; D gene uncertain. Germline V lookup: CDR1 MNHEY, CDR2 SVGAGI. This CDR3 comprises 13 residues. V dropped 10 bases and J dropped 0 bases, with 13 bases sitting between them. In DNA form, the CDR3 reads TGTGCCACCCTAATCGTCCCCTCCTACGAGCAGTACTTC. It encodes CATLIVPSYEQYF.

V and J are TRBV4-1 and TRBJ2-3; D might be TRBD2 (6 bases). From germline, CDR1 is MGHRA and CDR2 YSYEKL. CDR3 length: 16 amino acids. V shed 5 bases and J shed 0 bases, with 15 bases lying between them. This CDR3 reads CASSRVEGTSTDTQYF. For the CDR3, the DNA is TGCGCCAGCAGCAGGGTGGAGGGAACTAGCACAGATACGCAGTATTTT.

The chain employs TRBV5-1 and TRBJ1-2; TRBD1 might be the D (5 bases). The CDR3 has 17 residues. Trimming pared 4 bases from V and 3 bases from J, leaving 22 bases between. Germline V gene lookup returns CDR1 SGHRS and CDR2 YFSETQ. CDR3 nucleotides: TGCGCCAGCAGCGCAACGGGACCCAATCGCGGGGACTATGGCTACACCTTC. It encodes CASSATGPNRGDYGYTF.

This sequence joins TRBV2 and TRBJ1-2, with D possibly being TRBD1 (5 bases). The CDR3 loop spans 12 amino acids. With 6 bases removed from V and 4 bases from J, the gap between germline ends came to 9 bases. Germline V lookup: CDR1 SNHLY, CDR2 FYNNEI. CDR3 sequence reads: CASRGTVYGYTF. The CDR3, as DNA: TGTGCCAGCAGGGGGACTGTCTATGGCTACACCTTC.

The chain combines TRBV6-5 with TRBJ2-1; maybe TRBD2 (6 bases). CDR3 length equals 15 residues. Germline loops: CDR1 MNHEY, CDR2 SVGAGI. V lost 7 bases to trimming and J lost 2 bases, with 15 bases between them. CDR3: CASKIGLLTYNEQFF. CDR3 sequence (DNA): TGTGCCAGCAAAATAGGACTACTTACCTACAATGAGCAGTTCTTC.

This chain joins TRBV3-1 (or the pseudogene TRBV3-2) and TRBJ2-2, with 8 bases identical to TRBD1. Germline V gene data show CDR1 as LGHDT and CDR2 as YNNKEL (reference sequence). V gave up 2 bases and J gave up 7 bases; unmatched junction bases: 6. This CDR3 contains 15 residues. CDR3 DNA: TGTGCCAGCAGCCAATGGACAGGGACGGGCGGGGAGCTGTTTTTT. Translation gives CASSQWTGTGGELFF.

This sequence joins TRBV29-1 and TRBJ2-3, with a tentative D call TRBD1 (6 bases). This CDR3 region has 13 residues. Trimming pared 4 bases from V and 7 bases from J, leaving 15 bases between. The germline V gene has CDR1 SQVTM and CDR2 ANQGSEA. The CDR3 is CSVAADSVNTQYF. The DNA for the CDR3 is TGCAGCGTTGCGGCGGACAGTGTCAATACGCAGTATTTT.

The chain combines TRBV11-2 with TRBJ1-3, with D perhaps TRBD1 (5 bases). Trimming took 3 bases from V and 1 from J, leaving 7 bases between them. The CDR3 sequence is 14 residues long. Per the germline V gene, CDR1 is SGHAT and CDR2 is FQNNGV. The CDR3 loop reads CASSFAGSGNTIYF. The CDR3 coding sequence is TGTGCCAGCAGCTTCGCAGGGTCTGGAAACACCATATATTTT.

The chain couples TRBV29-1 to TRBJ2-3; TRBD2 matches at 14 bases. Per the germline V gene, CDR1 is SQVTM and CDR2 is ANQGSEA. The ends lost 6 bases at V and 6 bases at J; junction bases unmatched: 14. This CDR3 contains 17 residues. The DNA of the CDR3 is TGCAGCGTGAGCGGTGGACTAGCGGGAGGTTCGTGGGATACGCAGTATTTT. As protein: CSVSGGLAGGSWDTQYF.

This clone has more than one count but fewer than ten. The J gene is TRBJ2-2, the V gene TRBV29-1; TRBD1 matches at 8 bases. Germline lookup yields CDR1 SQVTM and CDR2 ANQGSEA. V was clipped by 4 bases and J by 8 bases; unmatched bases: 6. The CDR3 is made up of 13 amino acids. The CDR3 DNA is TGCAGCGTTGGCCAGGGGGCAAGTGGGGAGCTGTTTTTT. It specifies CSVGQGASGELFF.

This sequence joins TRBV10-3 and TRBJ1-6; unclear D gene. This CDR3 has 13 residues. CDR1 is ENHRY and CDR2 is SYGVKD in the germline V gene. V gave up 6 bases and J gave up 7 bases, with 10 bases separating them. In DNA, the CDR3 is TGTGCCATCAGGACGACTGAGAATTCACCCCTCCACTTT. This gives the protein CAIRTTENSPLHF.

The V and J genes are TRBV28 and TRBJ2-7; unclear D gene. The CDR3 consists of 16 residues. Germline CDR1 MDHEN, CDR2 SYDVKM. The ends were cut back, 5 bases at V and 0 bases at J, with 17 bases in the middle. CDR3 protein: CASSAPTSKSSYEQYF. The CDR3 DNA reads TGTGCCAGCAGTGCCCCGACTTCCAAGAGCTCCTACGAGCAGTACTTC.

The J gene is TRBJ2-5, the V gene TRBV25-1; 8 bases match TRBD1. The CDR3 is 16 amino acids. The junction had 9 bases not matched to a gene; V was cut back by 4 bases and J by 2 bases. In germline, CDR1 is MGHDK, CDR2 SYGVNS. Written as DNA, the CDR3 is TGTGCCAGCAGTGCGCCCCGGACAGGGCGACAAGAGACCCAGTACTTC. It yields the protein CASSAPRTGRQETQYF.

V gene TRBV18 combines with J gene TRBJ1-1; D gene uncertain. The CDR3 contains 13 residues. The ends were cut back, 3 bases at V and 3 bases at J, with 8 bases in the middle. Germline V gives CDR1 KGHSH, CDR2 LQKENI. Here the CDR3 reads CASSPSRDTEAFF. In nucleotides, the CDR3 is TGTGCCAGCTCACCGTCCCGGGACACTGAAGCTTTCTTT.

V usage is TRBV5-1 and J usage is TRBJ2-7, with 7 bases aligning to TRBD1. Looked up from germline, CDR1 is SGHRS and CDR2 is YFSETQ. This CDR3 is 15 amino acids long. V lost 5 bases, J lost 7 bases, and 15 bases stayed unmatched. The CDR3 here is CASRSPGTDTREQYF. Here the CDR3 DNA reads TGCGCCAGCAGAAGTCCCGGGACAGATACAAGGGAGCAGTACTTC. Complete variable domain (other parts from reference TRBV5-1 and TRBJ2-7): KAGVTQTPRYLIKTRGQQVTLSCSPISGHRSVSWYQQTPGQGLQFLFEYFSETQRNKGNFPGRFSGRQFSNSRSEMNVSTLELGDSALYLCASRSPGTDTREQYFGPGTRLTVT.

This clone was seen just once. This chain connects TRBV6-5 to TRBJ1-2; the D gene is possibly TRBD1 (6 bases). The CDR3 has 13 residues. The germline V gene encodes CDR1 MNHEY and CDR2 SVGAGI. The germline V and J ends were trimmed by 2 bases and 7 bases, with 11 bases remaining between them. CDR3 protein: CASSYPGDAGYTF. For the CDR3, the DNA is TGTGCCAGCAGTTACCCAGGGGATGCTGGCTACACCTTC.

The V gene is TRBV30, the J gene TRBJ2-5; the D gene is possibly TRBD1 (5 bases). V dropped 2 bases and J dropped 4 bases, with 11 bases sitting between them. This CDR3 contains 13 residues. The V gene's germline CDR1 is GTSNPN and CDR2 SVGIG (reference sequence). The CDR3 protein is CAWSRNRGETQYF. The CDR3 DNA is TGTGCCTGGAGTCGCAATAGGGGAGAGACCCAGTACTTC.

This rearrangement joins TRBV2 to TRBJ1-1; 7 bases align to TRBD1. Germline CDR1 reads SNHLY; CDR2 reads FYNNEI. CDR3 length: 14 amino acids. With 10 bases clipped from V and 3 bases from J, the junction kept 11 bases outside the gene matches. Here the CDR3 DNA reads TGTGCCAAACCTCCAAAAGACAGGGACACTGAAGCTTTCTTT. This codes for CAKPPKDRDTEAFF.

Here the CDR3 DNA reads TGCGCCAGTTATAAAACAGGGGGCTCCACCGGGGAGCTGTTTTTT. Its protein is CASYKTGGSTGELFF. The V and J genes are TRBV5-1 and TRBJ2-2, with 9 nucleotides matching TRBD1. Unmatched junction bases numbered 9, after V lost 8 bases and J lost 4 bases. The germline V gene has CDR1 SGHRS and CDR2 YFSETQ. The CDR3 totals 15 residues.

The chain employs TRBV18 and TRBJ1-4; 7 nucleotides line up with TRBD1. Germline-derived CDR1 and CDR2 are KGHSH and LQKENI. The length of the CDR3 is 14 residues. V was pared by 4 bases and J by 5 bases, with 4 bases of the junction left unmatched. Written as DNA, the CDR3 is TGTGCCAGCTCACTGGACAGGCTGAATGAAAAACTGTTTTTT. Translation gives CASSLDRLNEKLFF.

This clone was recorded once. At one end, the junction sequence differs from germline, possibly due to a read error. The chain couples TRBV3-1 (or the pseudogene TRBV3-2) to TRBJ2-1; 9 bases fit TRBD1. This CDR3 is built from 15 residues. From germline, CDR1 is LGHDT and CDR2 YNNKEL (reference sequence). CDR3 sequence: CASSRTGGSNNEQFF. CDR3 DNA sequence: TGTGCCAGCAGTCGCACAGGGGGCTCCAACAATGAGCAGTTCTTC.

This clone appeared a few times. This chain joins TRBV11-3 and TRBJ1-1, with D possibly TRBD1 on 6 matching bases. The germline V gene has CDR1 SGHNT and CDR2 YENEEA. V lost 0 bases, J lost 5 bases, and 7 bases lay in between. This CDR3 contains 13 residues. The CDR3 loop is CASSLERGTEAFF. CDR3 nucleotides: TGTGCCAGCAGCTTAGAGAGGGGGACTGAAGCTTTCTTT. The complete variable domain, with remaining parts taken from reference TRBV11-3 and TRBJ1-1, reads EAGVVQSPRYKIIEKKQPVAFWCNPISGHNTLYWYLQNLGQGPELLIRYENEEAVDDSQLPKDRFSAERLKGVDSTLKIQPAELGDSAVYLCASSLERGTEAFFGQGTRLTVV.

The J gene is TRBJ2-5, the V gene TRBV11-2; D may be TRBD1 (5 bases). The CDR3 length is 16 residues. Germline CDR1 is SGHAT and CDR2 is FQNNGV. V was shortened by 4 bases and J by 3 bases, with 18 bases between the two germline ends. The CDR3 region has the DNA TGTGCCAGCAGCTCGGTGCTGGGCCTAGGGGAAGAGACCCAGTACTTC. Amino acids: CASSSVLGLGEETQYF.

The chain has TRBV6-5 and TRBJ2-1; 10 bases line up with TRBD2. Germline V gene sequence: CDR1 MNHEY, CDR2 SVGAGI. V was pared by 6 bases and J by 15 bases, with 14 bases of the junction left unmatched. The CDR3 length is 14 residues. The DNA of the CDR3 is TGTGCCAGCAGCCTCAGCGGGAGGGCCTTATACCGGTTCTTC. Protein sequence: CASSLSGRALYRFF.

This chain connects TRBV19 to TRBJ1-4, with no clear D. The CDR3 spans 13 residues. Per germline, CDR1 LNHDA and CDR2 SQIVND (reference sequence). Trimming stripped 5 bases from V and 4 bases from J, with 8 bases between. Here the CDR3 DNA reads TGTGCCAGTAGTTACCAGTTTAATGAAAAACTGTTTTTT. It specifies CASSYQFNEKLFF.

The chain has TRBV19 and TRBJ2-3; D not certain. Germline CDR1 is LNHDA and CDR2 is SQIVND (reference sequence). V dropped 6 bases and J dropped 1 base, with 17 bases sitting between them. CDR3 length equals 16 residues. In nucleotides, the CDR3 is TGTGCCAGTAGCGGAGACCGCTCGCTCGGCACAGATACGCAGTATTTT. Protein: CASSGDRSLGTDTQYF.